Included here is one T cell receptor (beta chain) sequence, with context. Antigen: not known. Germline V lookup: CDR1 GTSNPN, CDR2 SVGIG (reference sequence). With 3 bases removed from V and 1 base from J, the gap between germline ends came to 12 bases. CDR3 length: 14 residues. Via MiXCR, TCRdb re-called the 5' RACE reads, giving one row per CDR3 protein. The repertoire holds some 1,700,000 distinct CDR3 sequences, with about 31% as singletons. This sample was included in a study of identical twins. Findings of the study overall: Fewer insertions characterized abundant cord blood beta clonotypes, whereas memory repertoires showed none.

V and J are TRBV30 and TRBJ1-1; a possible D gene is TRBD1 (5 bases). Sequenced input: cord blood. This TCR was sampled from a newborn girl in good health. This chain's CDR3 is CAWSKGFGNTEAFF. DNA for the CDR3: TGTGCCTGGAGCAAGGGGTTTGGGAACACTGAAGCTTTCTTT.